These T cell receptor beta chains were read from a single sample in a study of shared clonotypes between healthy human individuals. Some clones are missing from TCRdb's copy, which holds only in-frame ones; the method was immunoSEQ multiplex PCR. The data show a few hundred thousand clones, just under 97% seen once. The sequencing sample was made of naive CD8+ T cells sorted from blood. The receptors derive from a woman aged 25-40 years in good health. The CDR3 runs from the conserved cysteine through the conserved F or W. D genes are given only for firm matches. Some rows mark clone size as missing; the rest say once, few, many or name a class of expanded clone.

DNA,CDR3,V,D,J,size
TGTGCCAGCGGGGCAGACTACACCGGGGAGCTGTTTTTT,CASGADYTGELFF,TRBV27,-,TRBJ2-2,-
TGCAGCGCCGTCGGGGCCGCCTCTGGGGCCAACGTCCTGACTTTC,CSAVGAASGANVLTF,TRBV29-1,-,TRBJ2-6,-
TGTGCCAGCAGTCCCGGACAGGATCCCTACGAGCAGTACTTC,CASSPGQDPYEQYF,TRBV27,TRBD1,TRBJ2-7,-
TGTGCCAGCAGTTTTCTACTGAGTACAGGGGGCAGCGACTACGAGCAGTACTTC,CASSFLLSTGGSDYEQYF,TRBV28,TRBD1,TRBJ2-7,-
TGTGCCAGCAGTTTAGGCGGGAGTGGGGAGACCCAGTACTTC,CASSLGGSGETQYF,TRBV27,TRBD2,TRBJ2-5,-
TGCAGCGTTGAGGGAGCGGGAGTAGGAACCGGGGAGCTGTTTTTT,CSVEGAGVGTGELFF,TRBV29-1,TRBD2,TRBJ2-2,once
TGTGCCAGCAGCCCCGCCCCAGGGGGCCGGGCGAAGACCCAGTACTTC,CASSPAPGGRAKTQYF,TRBV9,TRBD1,TRBJ2-5,-
TGTGCCAGCAGCCCTATACTAGTTGCAGATACGCAGTATTTT,CASSPILVADTQYF,TRBV28,-,TRBJ2-3,-
TGTGCCAGTAGTATCGATGGAGCAGGGGTATATGGCTACACCTTC,CASSIDGAGVYGYTF,TRBV19,-,TRBJ1-2,-
TGTGCCAGCAGTCGGGGACAGGGCGAAGCGGGGGGAGAGACCCAGTACTTC,CASSRGQGEAGGETQYF,TRBV28,-,TRBJ2-5,-
TGTGCCAGCAGCCTCTCGGGGAGGGGCCTCTATGGCTACACCTTC,CASSLSGRGLYGYTF,TRBV7-9,-,TRBJ1-2,-
TGTGCCAGCAGCAGAGGAGAGCGGATGTGGGAAAACATTCAGTACTTC,CASSRGERMWENIQYF,TRBV27,-,TRBJ2-4,-
TGTGCCAGCAGCTTAGTCGGGAACACCGGGGAGCTGTTTTTT,CASSLVGNTGELFF,TRBV7-9,-,TRBJ2-2,once
TGTGCCAGCAGCTTAGGGGACAGTGGTTCACCCCTCCACTTT,CASSLGDSGSPLHF,TRBV7-9,TRBD1,TRBJ1-6,-
TGTGCCAGCAGCCCCCTTTTAGAGCAGTACTTC,CASSPLLEQYF,TRBV7-9,-,TRBJ2-7,-
TGTGCCAGCAGTTGGTCTAGCTATGACACCGGGGAGCTGTTTTTT,CASSWSSYDTGELFF,TRBV27,-,TRBJ2-2,-
TGTGCCAGCAGTGGGATCCTAGCGGGCTCCTACAATGAGCAGTTCTTC,CASSGILAGSYNEQFF,TRBV27,TRBD2,TRBJ2-1,-
TGTGCCAGTAGTACTCTCCAGAGCTCCTACGAGCAGTACTTC,CASSTLQSSYEQYF,TRBV19,-,TRBJ2-7,-
TGTGCCAGCAGCAAAGAATTGGGGTCAGATACGCAGTATTTT,CASSKELGSDTQYF,TRBV21-1,-,TRBJ2-3,-
TGTGCCAGCAGTGATGGGTACCAAGAGACCCAGTACTTC,CASSDGYQETQYF,TRBV2,-,TRBJ2-5,-
TGCAGCGTCGCTGGACTAGCGAGAGGATACGAGCAGTACTTC,CSVAGLARGYEQYF,TRBV29-1,TRBD2,TRBJ2-7,-
TGTGCCAGCAGCTCCGGACAGATAACTAGCACAGATACGCAGTATTTT,CASSSGQITSTDTQYF,TRBV5-4,-,TRBJ2-3,-
TGTGCCAGCAGCTTATTGGGGGGAAACACTGAAGCTTTCTTT,CASSLLGGNTEAFF,TRBV11-2,-,TRBJ1-1,-
TGTGCCAGCAGCTTCGGTCGGAGCTCCTACGAGCAGTACTTC,CASSFGRSSYEQYF,TRBV5-6,-,TRBJ2-7,-
TGTGCCACTCTGGGGGCGAACACAGATACGCAGTATTTT,CATLGANTDTQYF,TRBV28,-,TRBJ2-3,-
TGTGCCATCAGTGAGGGGACAGGGGGCACTGAAGCTTTCTTT,CAISEGTGGTEAFF,TRBV10-3,TRBD1,TRBJ1-1,-